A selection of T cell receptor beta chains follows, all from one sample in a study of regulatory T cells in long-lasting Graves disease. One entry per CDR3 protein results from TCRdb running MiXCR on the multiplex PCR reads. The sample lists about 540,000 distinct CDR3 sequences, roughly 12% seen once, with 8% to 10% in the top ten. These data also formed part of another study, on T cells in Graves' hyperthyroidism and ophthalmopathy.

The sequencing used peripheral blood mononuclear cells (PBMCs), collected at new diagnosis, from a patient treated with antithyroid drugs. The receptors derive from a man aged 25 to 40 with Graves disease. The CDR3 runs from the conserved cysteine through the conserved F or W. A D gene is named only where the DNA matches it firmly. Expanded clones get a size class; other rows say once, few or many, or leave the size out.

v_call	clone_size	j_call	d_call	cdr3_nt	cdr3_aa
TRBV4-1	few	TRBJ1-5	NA	TGCGCCAGCAGCCAATTGGGATTAAGGGATTCACGTCAGCCCCAGCATTTT	CASSQLGLRDSRQPQHF
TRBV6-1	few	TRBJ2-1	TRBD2	TGTGCCAGCAGCACCGGGACTAGCGGGAGGAATGAGCAGTTCTTC	CASSTGTSGRNEQFF
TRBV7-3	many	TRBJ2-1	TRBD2	TGTGCCAGCAGAGCGGGGGACATCTACAATGAGCAGTTCTTC	CASRAGDIYNEQFF
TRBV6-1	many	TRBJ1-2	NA	TGTGCCAGCAGTCAAGGGGCGGAGGATGGCTACACCTTC	CASSQGAEDGYTF
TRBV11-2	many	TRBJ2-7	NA	TGTGCCAGCAGCTTAGTTCGGACAAACTACGAGCAGTACTTC	CASSLVRTNYEQYF
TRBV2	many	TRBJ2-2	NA	TGTGCCAGCAGTGAAACGGCAGGGGAGAGTAGCACCGGGGAGCTGTTTTTT	CASSETAGESSTGELFF
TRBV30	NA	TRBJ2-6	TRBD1	TGTGCCCGGACCAAAACAGGGGCAACTGGGGCCAACGTCCTGACTTTC	CARTKTGATGANVLTF
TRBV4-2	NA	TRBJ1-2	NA	TGTGCCAGCAGCCAAGTACATCTTGACCCGAAGGGCTACACCTTC	CASSQVHLDPKGYTF
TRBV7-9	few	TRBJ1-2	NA	TGTGCCAGCACCCACCAAGGGGTCGGCTACACCTTC	CASTHQGVGYTF
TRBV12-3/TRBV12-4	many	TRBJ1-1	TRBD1	TGTGCCAGCAGGATGACAGGGGAGACTGAAGCTTTCTTT	CASRMTGETEAFF
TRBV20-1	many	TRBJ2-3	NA	TGCAGTGCTCAAATCACAGATACGCAGTATTTT	CSAQITDTQYF
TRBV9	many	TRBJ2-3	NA	TGTGCCAGCAGCCCCCAGTGGGGTAGCACAGATACGCAGTATTTT	CASSPQWGSTDTQYF
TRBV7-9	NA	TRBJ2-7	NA	TGTGCCAGCAGCTCCCTTAGAAACGAGCAGTACTTC	CASSSLRNEQYF
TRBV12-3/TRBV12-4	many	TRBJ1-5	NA	TGTGCCAGCAGTTTATCGTCGGCAGAGAATCAGCCCCAGCATTTT	CASSLSSAENQPQHF
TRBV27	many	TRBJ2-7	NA	TGTGCCAGTTCCGACCTGCCAGGCTCTCACCTCCAGGCGTACGAGCAGTACTTC	CASSDLPGSHLQAYEQYF
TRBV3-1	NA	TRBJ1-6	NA	TGTGCCAGCAGACGGGACGGCTTCAATTCACCCCTCCACTTT	CASRRDGFNSPLHF
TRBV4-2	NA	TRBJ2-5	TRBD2	TGTGCCAGCAGCCAGACGGGGGGAGCAACCCAAGAGACCCAGTACTTC	CASSQTGGATQETQYF
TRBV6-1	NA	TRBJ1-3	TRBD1	TGTGCCAGCAAGCTAGGGACAGCTGGAAACACCATATATTTT	CASKLGTAGNTIYF
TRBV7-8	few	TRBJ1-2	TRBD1	TGTGCCAGCGGCTTGGACAGGGATGGCTACACCTTC	CASGLDRDGYTF
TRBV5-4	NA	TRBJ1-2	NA	TGTGCCAGCAGCTTGTCAGAAACCTATGGCTACACCTTC	CASSLSETYGYTF